In this sample, the clone carrying this T cell receptor (beta chain) turned up a few times. The antigen remains undetermined. TCRdb called the reads again in MiXCR, with one record for every CDR3 protein. The repertoire holds fewer than 1,000,000 distinct CDR3 sequences, with about a third as singletons. The data derive from a study of T cell repertoires in cytomegalovirus infection. Study information: The study used recently identified HLA-C-restricted and well-studied HLA-B-restricted CMV epitopes. The public TCR beta signatures pointed to both CMV infection and matching HLA type.

The V and J ends lost 4 bases and 5 bases respectively, with 20 bases between them. The CDR3 has 17 amino acids. Germline V CDR1 and CDR2: MNHEY, SMNVEV (reference sequence). General study findings and limits: In two of eight donors, the top clonotype was HLA-C-restricted CMV-specific. Public TCR beta family frequency separated CMV-and-HLA carriers, including in an independent cohort.

The TCR was taken from a human donor in good health (CMV status not recorded). Some clones in this sample may be carry-over from other donors' samples. The sequencing used cultured CD8+ T cells from PBMCs, collected from culture after CMV antigen stimulation. The chain couples TRBV27 to TRBJ2-2; D possibly uses TRBD1 or TRBD2 (6 bases each). CDR3 sequence (DNA): TGTGCCAGCAGTTCTAATGGGGGGCGGTATGGGACCGGGGAGCTGTTTTTT. Its translation: CASSSNGGRYGTGELFF.